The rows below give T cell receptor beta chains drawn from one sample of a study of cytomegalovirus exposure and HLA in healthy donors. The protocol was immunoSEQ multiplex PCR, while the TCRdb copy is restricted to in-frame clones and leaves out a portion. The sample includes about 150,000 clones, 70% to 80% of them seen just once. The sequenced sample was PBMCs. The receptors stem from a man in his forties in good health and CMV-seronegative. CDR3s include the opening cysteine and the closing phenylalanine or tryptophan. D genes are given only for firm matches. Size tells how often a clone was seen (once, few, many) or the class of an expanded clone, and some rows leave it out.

DNA: TGCGCCAGCAGCCTAAATCCGGAGGGCGGAAACACCATATATTTT
CDR3: CASSLNPEGGNTIYF
D: NA
size: NA
J: TRBJ1-3
V: TRBV5-1

DNA: TGTGCCAGCAGCAGGGGGACAGAGGGGTCGGCCAACGGCCTGACTTTC
CDR3: CASSRGTEGSANGLTF
D: TRBD1
size: NA
J: TRBJ2-6
V: TRBV11-3

DNA: TGTGCCAGCAGCGTAGATAGCGGGGCTGTGGGTACCGGGGAGCTGTTTTTT
CDR3: CASSVDSGAVGTGELFF
D: TRBD2
size: NA
J: TRBJ2-2
V: TRBV9

DNA: TGTGCCAGCAGTTACCGACAGGGGTACTACGAGCAGTACTTC
CDR3: CASSYRQGYYEQYF
D: TRBD1
size: NA
J: TRBJ2-7
V: TRBV6-5

DNA: TGTGCCAGCAGCGGGGGACAGGGAGGCTCCTACGAGCAGTACTTC
CDR3: CASSGGQGGSYEQYF
D: TRBD1
size: NA
J: TRBJ2-7
V: TRBV6-5

DNA: TGTGCCAGCAGCGTCGGGACTAGCTCCTCCTACAATGAGCAGTTCTTC
CDR3: CASSVGTSSSYNEQFF
D: TRBD2
size: NA
J: TRBJ2-1
V: TRBV9

DNA: TGTGCCAGCAGCTTAGGGGGACAGAGCTACTACAATGAGCAGTTCTTC
CDR3: CASSLGGQSYYNEQFF
D: TRBD1
size: NA
J: TRBJ2-1
V: TRBV13

DNA: TGTGCCAGCAGCTTAGACCAGGGGAGCTATTACGAGCAGTACTTC
CDR3: CASSLDQGSYYEQYF
D: NA
size: NA
J: TRBJ2-7
V: TRBV7-9

DNA: TGTGCCAGCAGGGCCGGGACTAGGTACAATGAGCAGTTCTTC
CDR3: CASRAGTRYNEQFF
D: TRBD2
size: few
J: TRBJ2-1
V: TRBV2

DNA: TGTGCCAGCAGTCCTATAGACAGACAAGAAGCTTTCTTT
CDR3: CASSPIDRQEAFF
D: NA
size: few
J: TRBJ1-1
V: TRBV27

DNA: TGTGCCAGCAGCCCGGGAGGCATTCAGTACTTC
CDR3: CASSPGGIQYF
D: TRBD2
size: NA
J: TRBJ2-4
V: TRBV7-2

DNA: TGTGCCAGCAGTTTAGATCCGGGACAGCCAAACACTGAAGCTTTCTTT
CDR3: CASSLDPGQPNTEAFF
D: TRBD1
size: once
J: TRBJ1-1
V: TRBV27

DNA: TGTGCCAGCAGCCTGCCGCAATGGCAAAATCAGCCCCAGCATTTT
CDR3: CASSLPQWQNQPQHF
D: NA
size: NA
J: TRBJ1-5
V: TRBV5-8

DNA: TGTGCCTACACCCGGGGGGCCGAGCAGTACTTC
CDR3: CAYTRGAEQYF
D: NA
size: NA
J: TRBJ2-7
V: TRBV5-5

DNA: TGTGCCAGCAGCCCCCTTCGCGGGAGCTACGAGCAGTACTTC
CDR3: CASSPLRGSYEQYF
D: TRBD2
size: NA
J: TRBJ2-7
V: TRBV11-3

DNA: TGTGCCAGCAGTGACCCCCAGGGTAGCAATCAGCCCCAGCATTTT
CDR3: CASSDPQGSNQPQHF
D: NA
size: NA
J: TRBJ1-5
V: TRBV2

DNA: TGTGCCGGGGGGACTAGCGGGAGTGTAGATACGCAGTATTTT
CDR3: CAGGTSGSVDTQYF
D: TRBD2
size: NA
J: TRBJ2-3
V: TRBV30

DNA: TGTGCCAGCAGTTTGAGTTGGCGGGAGGGCCGAGGAAACATTCAGTACTTC
CDR3: CASSLSWREGRGNIQYF
D: TRBD2
size: NA
J: TRBJ2-4
V: TRBV28

DNA: TGTGCCAGCAGCTTAATCTCGGGAGGGCCAGATACGCAGTATTTT
CDR3: CASSLISGGPDTQYF
D: TRBD2
size: NA
J: TRBJ2-3
V: TRBV7-3

DNA: TGTGCCACCAGCGACCGGTACCGCGGAACTGAAGCTTTCTTT
CDR3: CATSDRYRGTEAFF
D: NA
size: NA
J: TRBJ1-1
V: TRBV15

DNA: TGTGCCAGCAGTTTATCTTACGGGAACTATGGCTACACCTTC
CDR3: CASSLSYGNYGYTF
D: NA
size: NA
J: TRBJ1-2
V: TRBV27

DNA: TGCGCCAGCAGCCAAGATCTGGGGGCCTACTATGGCTACACCTTC
CDR3: CASSQDLGAYYGYTF
D: NA
size: few
J: TRBJ1-2
V: TRBV4-1

DNA: TGTGCCAGCAGCTTGGGACGCCGGGGCACCATATATTTT
CDR3: CASSLGRRGTIYF
D: NA
size: NA
J: TRBJ1-3
V: TRBV5-6

DNA: TGTGCCAGCAGTTACGCCAGCGCGTACGGCTACACCTTC
CDR3: CASSYASAYGYTF
D: NA
size: NA
J: TRBJ1-2
V: TRBV6-5

DNA: TGTGCCAGCAGGCGGGAGAGGGCCGGGGAGCTGTTTTTT
CDR3: CASRRERAGELFF
D: TRBD2
size: NA
J: TRBJ2-2
V: TRBV2

DNA: TGTGCCAGCAGTGGGGGACAGGGCCGCACAGATACGCAGTATTTT
CDR3: CASSGGQGRTDTQYF
D: TRBD1
size: NA
J: TRBJ2-3
V: TRBV6-1

DNA: TGCGCCAGCAGCTTGGGACAGGGGGCGCATGGCTACACCTTC
CDR3: CASSLGQGAHGYTF
D: TRBD1
size: few
J: TRBJ1-2
V: TRBV5-1

DNA: TGTGCCAGCAGTCTCCCCGGACAAACCCAGTGGGTTACGCAGTATTTT
CDR3: CASSLPGQTQWVTQYF
D: NA
size: NA
J: TRBJ2-3
V: TRBV28

DNA: TGTGCCAGCAGCCAACAGGGGGCGCTTACTGAAGCTTTCTTT
CDR3: CASSQQGALTEAFF
D: TRBD1
size: few
J: TRBJ1-1
V: TRBV7-3

DNA: TGTGCCAGCAGCTTAAGTGTCTTCGGGGAAAAACTGTTTTTT
CDR3: CASSLSVFGEKLFF
D: NA
size: NA
J: TRBJ1-4
V: TRBV7-2

DNA: TGTGCCAGCACCTTCAGGGCTCCAGATACGCAGTATTTT
CDR3: CASTFRAPDTQYF
D: NA
size: NA
J: TRBJ2-3
V: TRBV5-6

DNA: TGCGCCAGCAGCTTGTTTACAGGGGGTAACTATGGCTACACCTTC
CDR3: CASSLFTGGNYGYTF
D: TRBD1
size: NA
J: TRBJ1-2
V: TRBV5-1

DNA: TGTGCCAGCAGTTACTCGACCAGGGCCTCTGGAAACACCATATATTTT
CDR3: CASSYSTRASGNTIYF
D: NA
size: NA
J: TRBJ1-3
V: TRBV6-5

DNA: TGCGCCAGCAGCCAAGATCGAGATTGGGGCGGGGGGGGCTACGAGCAGTACTTC
CDR3: CASSQDRDWGGGGYEQYF
D: TRBD2
size: once
J: TRBJ2-7
V: TRBV4-1

DNA: TGTGCCAGTAGTGGCGGACAGCAGTCTAACTATGGCTACACCTTC
CDR3: CASSGGQQSNYGYTF
D: NA
size: NA
J: TRBJ1-2
V: TRBV19

DNA: TGCGCCAGCAGCCGAGACAGTAACGGCTACACCTTC
CDR3: CASSRDSNGYTF
D: NA
size: NA
J: TRBJ1-2
V: TRBV5-1

DNA: TGTGCCAGCAGCTTAGGTCTAGCGGGAGCAACAGATACGCAGTATTTT
CDR3: CASSLGLAGATDTQYF
D: TRBD2
size: NA
J: TRBJ2-3
V: TRBV7-7

DNA: TGTGCCAGCAGTGTAATGGGGGCCCACACCGGGGAGCTGTTTTTT
CDR3: CASSVMGAHTGELFF
D: NA
size: NA
J: TRBJ2-2
V: TRBV2

DNA: TGCGCCAGCAGCTTGGCCGAACAGGGGGCGTGGGAGCAGTACTTC
CDR3: CASSLAEQGAWEQYF
D: TRBD1
size: NA
J: TRBJ2-7
V: TRBV5-1

DNA: TGTGCCAGCAGTTCCCCTTCGGAGCGTCCCGGAAACACCATATATTTT
CDR3: CASSSPSERPGNTIYF
D: NA
size: NA
J: TRBJ1-3
V: TRBV6-5

DNA: TGTGCCAGCCACGAAGGCGGCGGGAGGGGACACAATGAGCAGTTCTTC
CDR3: CASHEGGGRGHNEQFF
D: TRBD2
size: NA
J: TRBJ2-1
V: TRBV28

DNA: TGTGCCAGCAGTGACAGTAATGAAAAACTGTTTTTT
CDR3: CASSDSNEKLFF
D: NA
size: NA
J: TRBJ1-4
V: TRBV2

DNA: TGTGCCAGCAGCCCAAGAGGGGGGGGCACGAGGAACACCATATATTTT
CDR3: CASSPRGGGTRNTIYF
D: NA
size: NA
J: TRBJ1-3
V: TRBV7-2

DNA: TGTGCCAGCACCTCTTCCCTGAGCTCCTACAATGAGCAGTTCTTC
CDR3: CASTSSLSSYNEQFF
D: NA
size: NA
J: TRBJ2-1
V: TRBV11-1

DNA: TGTGCCAGCATCTTTCGACCGCGAACAGGGGGAGGACATCGCCTAGGGAACACTGAAGCTTTCTTT
CDR3: CASIFRPRTGGGHRLGNTEAFF
D: TRBD1
size: NA
J: TRBJ1-1
V: TRBV27

DNA: TGTGCCAGCAGCGAAGACAGGGGACGAAATGAGCAGTTCTTC
CDR3: CASSEDRGRNEQFF
D: TRBD1
size: NA
J: TRBJ2-1
V: TRBV7-2